This T cell receptor beta chain was obtained from a study of technical replicates of blood from a handful of donors. Some clones are missing from TCRdb's copy, which holds only in-frame ones; the method was immunoSEQ multiplex PCR. The data contain about 80,000 clones, more than 85% of them singletons. The receptor comes from a human donor in good health. Sequenced input: T cells isolated from PBMCs.

CDR3 DNA sequence: TGTGCCTGGAGTGTCCGACAGGATCGGCAGTACTTC. Its protein product is CAWSVRQDRQYF. The V call is TRBV30, the J call TRBJ2-7; D possibly corresponds to TRBD1 (6 bases). Trimming left V 0 bases short and J 9 bases short, with 12 bases between. Looked up from germline, CDR1 is GTSNPN and CDR2 is SVGIG (reference sequence). This CDR3 comprises 12 residues.